Below are 4 T cell receptor beta chains sequenced from a single sample in a study of T cell repertoires in cytomegalovirus infection. TCRdb passed the reads through MiXCR, listing each CDR3 protein once. This sample has a few hundred thousand distinct CDR3 sequences; 25% to 35% occur once, and the top ten carry roughly 15%. No antigen is known for these receptors. The sequenced sample was cultured PBMCs, obtained from culture after CMV antigen stimulation. These receptors were taken from a human donor in good health (CMV status not recorded). Some clones in this sample may be carry-over from other donors' samples.

This chain links TRBV28 with TRBJ1-2; 8 bases are shared with TRBD1. The V gene's germline CDR1 is MDHEN and CDR2 SYDVKM. The CDR3 has 14 residues. The trim removed 3 bases at V and 5 bases at J, leaving 5 bases unmatched. The CDR3 DNA follows: TGTGCCAGCAGTTTGACCGGGACAGGTTATGGCTACACCTTC. Protein sequence: CASSLTGTGYGYTF.

This clonotype was observed a handful of times. The chain recombines TRBV6-4 with TRBJ2-2; 9 bases match TRBD2. Trimming cost V 5 bases and J 1 base; bases outside gene matches: 14. The CDR3 extends over 19 amino acids. Germline V lookup: CDR1 MRHNA, CDR2 SNTAGT. CDR3 DNA sequence: TGTGCCAGCAGTATGACTAGCGGAGGCTTTCAAAAGAACACCGGGGAGCTGTTTTTT. This translates into CASSMTSGGFQKNTGELFF.

This clonotype has only a few counts. This chain joins TRBV10-2 and TRBJ1-1; possible D gene TRBD1, 5 bases. Germline lookup yields CDR1 WSHSY and CDR2 SAAADI. The CDR3 runs to 14 residues. The germline V and J ends were trimmed by 4 bases and 1 base, with 10 bases remaining between them. In DNA form, the CDR3 reads TGCGCCAGCAGTGTGAGCAGGGAGAACACTGAAGCTTTCTTT. It codes for CASSVSRENTEAFF.

This clonotype was counted only a few times. This chain joins TRBV27 and TRBJ1-1; D is unclear. CDR1 is MNHEY, CDR2 SMNVEV, per germline (reference sequence). The CDR3 totals 16 residues. V gave up 5 bases and J gave up 0 bases, with 16 bases separating them. Here the CDR3 DNA reads TGTGCCAGCAGTCCAATCCTTGTGGGGATGAACACTGAAGCTTTCTTT. Translated: CASSPILVGMNTEAFF.